The table lists the clone carrying this TCR beta chain with a few counts. Its antigen is still unknown. From the 120-subject validation cohort, which was separate from the roughly 710-subject first cohort, the donors were drawn. The sample originates from a study of cytomegalovirus exposure and HLA in healthy donors. Findings and caveats of the study: Whilst most TCR sequences proved rare, a subset of public TCRs occurred across many donors. The study labeled fewer than 200 TCR beta chains cytomegalovirus-associated. The classifier was said to identify cytomegalovirus status with high specificity and sensitivity.

Method: immunoSEQ multiplex PCR; TCRdb's copy keeps in-frame clones and lacks some. The sample includes 110,000 to 150,000 clones, more than 80% of them seen just once. CDR3 length: 14 amino acids. CDR1 is LNHNV and CDR2 is YYDKDF in the germline V gene (reference sequence). V shed 6 bases, J shed 0 bases, and the junction held 2 bases outside the gene matches. The sequence was collected from a woman aged 25 to 39 in good health and CMV-seropositive. Sequenced material: PBMCs. This rearrangement joins TRBV15 to TRBJ2-1, with 7 bases aligning to TRBD2. For the CDR3, the DNA is TGTGCCACCAGTGCGGGGGTCTCCTACAATGAGCAGTTCTTC. This codes for CATSAGVSYNEQFF.